These 31 T cell receptor beta chains came from one sample sequenced in a study of CD8 T cells in Susac syndrome. The RNA, 0.5 to 1 ug, was put through reverse transcription using random hexamers. TCRdb analysed the immunoSEQ multiplex PCR reads with MiXCR anew, one entry per CDR3 protein. The table shows about 290,000 distinct CDR3 sequences, with about nine tenths occurring only once. Input material: CD8+ T cells from PBMCs. The receptors stem from a human donor with multiple sclerosis.

V is TRBV28 and J is TRBJ1-1; D gene unclear. Germline assignment: CDR1 MDHEN and CDR2 SYDVKM. Trimming took off 1 base at V and 7 bases at J, with 13 bases between the two ends. CDR3 length: 14 amino acids. The CDR3 DNA sequence: TGTGCCAGCAGTTTATCCTACCCGCCTATTGAAGCTTTCTTT. This encodes CASSLSYPPIEAFF.

In this sample, this clonotype turned up a few times. The chain employs TRBV5-4 and TRBJ2-5, with TRBD2 identical over 9 bases. Germline V lookup: CDR1 SGHNT, CDR2 YYREEE (reference sequence). The CDR3 loop spans 16 amino acids. With V trimmed by 0 bases and J by 2 bases, 5 bases remained unmatched. The CDR3: CASSLEASGAQETQYF. DNA for the CDR3: TGTGCCAGCAGCTTGGAGGCTAGCGGGGCGCAAGAGACCCAGTACTTC.

The chain recombines TRBV9 with TRBJ2-4; D remains ambiguous. V was trimmed by 0 bases and J by 3 bases, leaving 4 bases between them. The CDR3 is 13 amino acids. From germline, CDR1 is SGDLS and CDR2 YYNGEE. The chain's CDR3 is CASSVGGKNIQYF. The DNA for the CDR3 is TGTGCCAGCAGCGTAGGAGGCAAAAACATTCAGTACTTC.

The chain is built from TRBV9 and TRBJ2-2; 7 nucleotides match TRBD1. J gave up 0 bases and V 6 bases, and 2 bases lay outside the gene matches. The CDR3 length is 14 residues. CDR1 is SGDLS and CDR2 is YYNGEE in the germline V gene. CDR3 amino acids: CASTGQPNTGELFF. CDR3 DNA sequence: TGTGCCAGCACGGGACAGCCGAACACCGGGGAGCTGTTTTTT.

This chain links TRBV6-2 or TRBV6-3 with TRBJ2-3, with D unclear. Trimming pared 6 bases from V and 6 bases from J, leaving 13 bases between. This CDR3 has 13 residues. The V gene's germline CDR1 is MNHEY and CDR2 SVGEGT. CDR3 in amino acids: CASSSPTKDTQYF. The CDR3 coding sequence is TGTGCCAGCAGCTCACCGACCAAGGATACGCAGTATTTT.

This chain joins TRBV13 and TRBJ1-1; D unclear. The CDR3 spans 13 residues. CDR1 is PRHDT, CDR2 FYEKMQ, per germline (reference sequence). V was cut by 1 base and J by 1 base, with 4 bases left in between. In DNA form, the CDR3 reads TGTGCCAGCAGCTTAGAACAGAACACTGAAGCTTTCTTT. Residues: CASSLEQNTEAFF.

This clonotype was detected only once. The chain joins TRBV4-2 to TRBJ1-1, with 7 bases matching TRBD1. CDR3 length: 18 residues. J was trimmed by 1 base and V by 0 bases; bases with no gene match: 11. From germline, CDR1 is LGHNA and CDR2 YNFKEQ. The CDR3 loop is CASSQDPYQGEGNTEAFF. CDR3 nucleotides: TGTGCCAGCAGCCAAGACCCATACCAGGGGGAGGGGAACACTGAAGCTTTCTTT.

This clonotype was detected only once. This chain links TRBV19 with TRBJ1-1, with no clear D. The germline V and J ends were trimmed by 3 bases and 1 base, with 0 bases remaining between them. CDR3 length: 11 residues. The germline CDR1 and CDR2 sequences are LNHDA and SQIVND (reference sequence). CDR3 sequence (DNA): TGTGCCAGTAGTATGAACACTGAAGCTTTCTTT. Translated, it gives CASSMNTEAFF.

V is TRBV6-2 or TRBV6-3 and J is TRBJ2-7; D call uncertain. The V end was cut by 2 bases, the J end by 6 bases, with 11 bases between. The CDR3 contains 13 residues. The germline V gene encodes CDR1 MNHEY and CDR2 SVGEGT. CDR3 DNA sequence: TGTGCCAGCAGTTACGCGGCCTCGGGCGAGCAGTACTTC. This sequence encodes CASSYAASGEQYF.

V and J are TRBV24-1 and TRBJ2-5, with D perhaps matching TRBD2 (5 bases). This CDR3 has 17 amino acids. With 7 bases removed from V and 2 bases from J, the gap between germline ends came to 22 bases. Per germline, CDR1 KGHDR and CDR2 SFDVKD. CDR3 in DNA: TGTGCCACCAGCCGAGGAGGCACGGTCAGACAACAAGAGACCCAGTACTTC. This translates into CATSRGGTVRQQETQYF.

This chain links TRBV6-2 or TRBV6-3 with TRBJ2-3, with D perhaps TRBD1 or TRBD2 (5 bases each). The CDR3 runs to 18 residues. Germline CDR1 is MNHEY and CDR2 is SVGEGT. Trimming cost V 2 bases and J 2 bases, with 20 bases left between them. CDR3 DNA: TGTGCCAGCAGTTACGGGACCGTTGATCCGCGCTTCACAGATACGCAGTATTTT. Its translation is CASSYGTVDPRFTDTQYF.

The chain combines TRBV24-1 with TRBJ2-3; possibly TRBD1 or TRBD2 for D (5 bases each). With 0 bases removed from V and 0 bases from J, the gap between germline ends came to 15 bases. Looked up from germline, CDR1 is KGHDR and CDR2 is SFDVKD. The CDR3 has 18 amino acids. CDR3 bases: TGTGCCACCAGTGATTTGAGGCAGGGACGTATGAGCACAGATACGCAGTATTTT. Encoded protein: CATSDLRQGRMSTDTQYF.

V is TRBV30 and J is TRBJ1-1; 9 nucleotides match TRBD1. The CDR3 has 17 residues. V trimming: 3 bases; J trimming: 0 bases; junction bases outside the gene matches: 11. Germline V gene lookup returns CDR1 GTSNPN and CDR2 SVGIG (reference sequence). The CDR3 loop is CAWRDIGTGTLNTEAFF. The CDR3 DNA follows: TGTGCCTGGAGAGACATAGGGACAGGGACTTTGAACACTGAAGCTTTCTTT.

The genes are TRBV13 and TRBJ1-1; D remains unclear. The germline V and J ends were trimmed by 2 bases and 6 bases, with 4 bases remaining between them. Looked up from germline, CDR1 is PRHDT and CDR2 is FYEKMQ (reference sequence). The CDR3 totals 11 residues. The chain's CDR3 is CASSLHAEAFF. CDR3 nucleotide sequence: TGTGCCAGCAGCTTACACGCTGAAGCTTTCTTT.

This clonotype was counted a single time. The chain has TRBV5-8 and TRBJ2-5; TRBD2 aligns across 9 bases. Germline V gene sequence: CDR1 SGHTS, CDR2 YDEGEE. The CDR3 sequence is 16 residues long. The trim removed 4 bases at V and 1 base at J, leaving 8 bases unmatched. As DNA, the CDR3 is TGTGCCAGCAGCCCCTCTAGCGGGGCCATCCAAGAGACCCAGTACTTC. This translates into CASSPSSGAIQETQYF.

V usage is TRBV29-1 and J usage is TRBJ1-1; 9 nucleotides align to TRBD1. The CDR3 is 16 residues long. The V gene's germline CDR1 is SQVTM and CDR2 ANQGSEA. J gave up 0 bases and V 5 bases, and 10 bases lay outside the gene matches. The CDR3 region is CSVSRTGEGLNTEAFF. CDR3 nucleotide sequence: TGCAGCGTTTCGAGGACAGGGGAGGGTTTGAACACTGAAGCTTTCTTT.

This clonotype was observed a single time. This sequence joins TRBV9 and TRBJ2-1; 7 bases line up with TRBD2. J was trimmed by 9 bases and V by 3 bases; bases with no gene match: 6. This CDR3 comprises 13 residues. CDR1 is SGDLS, CDR2 YYNGEE, per germline. CDR3 sequence reads: CASSGMRESEQFF. The CDR3 DNA reads as TGTGCCAGCAGCGGGATGCGGGAGAGTGAGCAGTTCTTC.

V is TRBV6-6 and J is TRBJ2-7; perhaps TRBD2 as D (5 bases). The CDR3 extends over 13 amino acids. Germline V gene data show CDR1 as MNHNY and CDR2 as SVGAGI (reference sequence). The ends were cut back, 2 bases at V and 4 bases at J, with 9 bases in the middle. The CDR3 nucleotides are TGTGCCAGCAGTTACCGGGAAGCATACGAGCAGTACTTC. Translating gives CASSYREAYEQYF.

The V call is TRBV19, the J call TRBJ1-3, with D perhaps matching TRBD1 (5 bases). The CDR3 has 14 amino acids. Germline assignment: CDR1 LNHDA and CDR2 SQIVND (reference sequence). Between the trimmed V and J ends, which lost 3 bases and 2 bases, there was a span of 8 bases. The CDR3 region is CASSMGPPGNTIYF. The CDR3 bases are TGTGCCAGTAGTATGGGGCCGCCTGGAAACACCATATATTTT.

The chain uses TRBV27 and TRBJ2-1; D uncertain. The CDR3 totals 16 residues. Germline CDR1 MNHEY, CDR2 SMNVEV (reference sequence). V gave up 5 bases and J gave up 1 base, with 15 bases separating them. In DNA, the CDR3 is TGTGCCAGCAGTACCCTGGGATTTGCTTCCTACAATGAGCAGTTCTTC. It is translated as CASSTLGFASYNEQFF.

This chain joins TRBV20-1 and TRBJ2-5; D perhaps matches TRBD1 (5 bases). V was trimmed by 2 bases and J by 0 bases, leaving 7 bases between them. There are 13 residues in the CDR3. Germline CDR1 reads DFQATT; CDR2 reads SNEGSKA (reference sequence). The CDR3 DNA reads TGCAGTGCTAGACCCAGGGACCAAGAGACCCAGTACTTC. It is translated as CSARPRDQETQYF.

CDR3 in amino acids: CASWWDTQETQYF. DNA of the CDR3: TGTGCCAGCTGGTGGGACACCCAAGAGACCCAGTACTTC. This chain connects TRBV25-1 to TRBJ2-5, with D tentatively TRBD1 (6 bases). The CDR3 length is 13 residues. Trimming shortened V by 8 bases and J by 1 base, and 11 bases separated the two germline ends. Germline CDR1 and CDR2: MGHDK and SYGVNS.

The CDR3 loop reads CASSFPNLAGWTDTQYF. DNA for the CDR3: TGTGCCAGCAGCTTCCCCAACCTAGCGGGATGGACAGATACGCAGTATTTT. The rearrangement links TRBV7-2 to TRBJ2-3; TRBD2 matches at 9 bases. This CDR3 spans 17 amino acids. The J segment lost 3 bases and the V segment lost 3 bases, leaving 10 bases of the junction unmatched. Germline V CDR1 and CDR2: SGHTA, FQGNSA.

The chain carries TRBV4-1 and TRBJ2-7; maybe TRBD2 (5 bases). Germline lookup yields CDR1 MGHRA and CDR2 YSYEKL. The CDR3 length is 15 residues. The V gene lost 4 bases and the J gene lost 0 bases, with 13 bases spanning the gap. CDR3 in DNA: TGCGCCAGCAGCCTAGTCTACCGGGGCTCCTACGAGCAGTACTTC. This encodes CASSLVYRGSYEQYF.

The chain employs TRBV6-2 or TRBV6-3 and TRBJ2-1, with D perhaps TRBD1 (5 bases). The CDR3 runs 14 residues. Trimming took off 0 bases at V and 6 bases at J, with 9 bases between the two ends. In germline, CDR1 is MNHEY, CDR2 SVGEGT. Written as DNA, the CDR3 is TGTGCCAGCAGTTACTCTTCAGGGTTCAATGAGCAGTTCTTC. Translating gives CASSYSSGFNEQFF.

This chain joins TRBV27 and TRBJ1-1; D not certain. The CDR3 is 14 residues long. V was cut by 2 bases and J by 2 bases, with 9 bases left in between. The germline V gene encodes CDR1 MNHEY and CDR2 SMNVEV (reference sequence). The CDR3 here is CASSLHGHNTEAFF. The CDR3 nucleotides read TGTGCCAGCAGTTTACACGGGCACAACACTGAAGCTTTCTTT.

CDR3 protein: CASSDPGDTQETQYF. CDR3 coding DNA: TGTGCCAGCAGCGACCCTGGGGATACCCAAGAGACCCAGTACTTC. The V call is TRBV9, the J call TRBJ2-5, with D unclear. CDR1 is SGDLS and CDR2 is YYNGEE in the germline V gene. The germline V and J ends were trimmed by 3 bases and 1 base, with 13 bases remaining between them. CDR3 size: 15 residues.

The chain recombines TRBV7-3 with TRBJ2-1, with D tentatively TRBD1 or TRBD2 (5 bases each). Per the germline V gene, CDR1 is SGHTA and CDR2 is FQGTGA. The CDR3 loop spans 16 amino acids. Trimming stripped 2 bases from V and 9 bases from J, with 20 bases between. CDR3 coding DNA: TGTGCCAGCAGCTTAGACGGGACCAACGAAGCGGTTGAGCAGTTCTTC. It specifies CASSLDGTNEAVEQFF.

The CDR3 nucleotides are TGTGCAAGTCGCTTAGGGGCACGGGATGGCTACACCTTC. This encodes CASRLGARDGYTF. J is TRBJ1-2 and V is TRBV12-2. TRBV12-2 is annotated as a pseudogene. The CDR3 spans 13 residues.

The chain is built from TRBV7-2 and TRBJ2-7; TRBD2 matches at 12 bases. CDR1 is SGHTA and CDR2 is FQGNSA in the germline V gene. The junction had 11 bases not matched to a gene; V was cut back by 3 bases and J by 5 bases. This CDR3 is built from 17 residues. The CDR3 DNA reads as TGTGCCAGCAGCTTTATTCGTACTAGCGGGAGGTATAACGAGCAGTACTTC. This encodes CASSFIRTSGRYNEQYF.

The genes are TRBV19 and TRBJ2-3; D not certain. The CDR3 has 15 amino acids. The V gene lost 1 base and the J gene lost 6 bases, with 14 bases spanning the gap. Germline values: CDR1 LNHDA, CDR2 SQIVND (reference sequence). CDR3 residues: CASSIAMTSSDTQYF. The CDR3 nucleotides read TGTGCCAGTAGTATAGCCATGACCTCGAGTGATACGCAGTATTTT.